Reported below is one T cell receptor beta chain. Antigen: not known. CDR1 MNHEY and CDR2 SMNVEV come from the germline V gene (reference sequence). Germline trimming cut 5 bases from V and 7 bases from J; bases unmatched to any gene: 7. The CDR3 consists of 13 residues. This sample stems from a study of cytomegalovirus exposure and HLA in healthy donors. General study points: Reports credit the classifier with highly specific, highly sensitive diagnosis of cytomegalovirus status. One variant, a missense change in DCLRE1C, was linked in a later analysis to TCR beta V- and J-gene trimming.

The study ran its PCR with 60 Vbeta and 13 Jbeta primers. The protocol was immunoSEQ multiplex PCR, while the TCRdb copy is restricted to in-frame clones and leaves out a portion. The sample includes 200,000 or so clones, roughly 80% of them seen just once. Sequencing was done on a sample of PBMCs. The genes are TRBV27 and TRBJ1-2; 7 bases match TRBD1. This TCR came from a boy between 10 and 17 years old in good health and CMV-seronegative. This CDR3 reads CASSNLRGAGYTF. The CDR3, as DNA: TGTGCCAGCAGTAACCTCAGGGGGGCTGGCTACACCTTC.